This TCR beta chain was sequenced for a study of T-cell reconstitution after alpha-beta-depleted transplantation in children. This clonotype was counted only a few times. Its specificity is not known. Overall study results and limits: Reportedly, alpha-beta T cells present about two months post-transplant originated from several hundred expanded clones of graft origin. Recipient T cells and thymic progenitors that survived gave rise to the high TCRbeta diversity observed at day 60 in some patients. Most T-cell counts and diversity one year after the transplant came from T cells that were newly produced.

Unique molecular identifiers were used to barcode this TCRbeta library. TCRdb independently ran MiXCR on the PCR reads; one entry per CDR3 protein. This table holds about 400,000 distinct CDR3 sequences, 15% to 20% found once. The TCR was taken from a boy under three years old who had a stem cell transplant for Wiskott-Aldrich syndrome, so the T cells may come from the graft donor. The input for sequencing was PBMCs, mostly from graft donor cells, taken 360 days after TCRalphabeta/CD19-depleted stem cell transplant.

The DNA for the CDR3 is TGTGCCAGCAGCCCCGGGAGGGCGAGACGCAATGAGCAGTTCTTC. This translates into CASSPGRARRNEQFF. This chain uses TRBV27 with TRBJ2-1, with 8 bases aligning to TRBD2. Trimming cost V 6 bases and J 6 bases; bases outside gene matches: 10. Germline loops: CDR1 MNHEY, CDR2 SMNVEV (reference sequence). The CDR3 runs 15 residues.